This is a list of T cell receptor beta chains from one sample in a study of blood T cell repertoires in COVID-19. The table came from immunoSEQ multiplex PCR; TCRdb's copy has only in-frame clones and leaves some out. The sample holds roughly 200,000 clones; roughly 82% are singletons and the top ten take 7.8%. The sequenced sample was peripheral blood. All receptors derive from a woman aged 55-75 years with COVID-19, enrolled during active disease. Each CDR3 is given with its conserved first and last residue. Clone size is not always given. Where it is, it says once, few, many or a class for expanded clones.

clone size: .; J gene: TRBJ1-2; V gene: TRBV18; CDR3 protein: CASSLEKTGTGVGDGYTF
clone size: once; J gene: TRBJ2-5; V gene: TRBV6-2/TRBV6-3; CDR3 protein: CASSRQQGYQETQYF
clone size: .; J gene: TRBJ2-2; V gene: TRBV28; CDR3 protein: CASSLSAGELFF
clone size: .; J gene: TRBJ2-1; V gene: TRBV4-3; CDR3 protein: CASSTGLAAYNEQFF
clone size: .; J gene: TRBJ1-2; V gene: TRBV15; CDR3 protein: CATSSGTVINYGYTF
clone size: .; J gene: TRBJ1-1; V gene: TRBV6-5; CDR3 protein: CASRKSQGARTEAFF
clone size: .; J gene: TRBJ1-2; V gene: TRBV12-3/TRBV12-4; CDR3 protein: CASSLGGDYGYTF
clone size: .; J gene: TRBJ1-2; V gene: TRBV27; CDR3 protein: CASSLLPTGRGYTF
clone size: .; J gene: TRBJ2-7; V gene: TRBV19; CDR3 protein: CASSTRTSGSYEQYF
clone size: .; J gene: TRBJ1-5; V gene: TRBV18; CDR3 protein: CASSEGDQPQHF
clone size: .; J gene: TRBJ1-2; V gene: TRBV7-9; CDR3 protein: CASSLSGFGYTF
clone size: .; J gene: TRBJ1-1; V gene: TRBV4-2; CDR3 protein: CASSQIIQGASEAFF
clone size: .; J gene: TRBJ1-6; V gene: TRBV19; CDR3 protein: CASSSQGEASPLHF
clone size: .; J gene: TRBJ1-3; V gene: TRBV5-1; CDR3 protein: CASSLEAGSGNTIYF
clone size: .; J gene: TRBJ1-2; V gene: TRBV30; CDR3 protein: CAWSATTVYNGYTF
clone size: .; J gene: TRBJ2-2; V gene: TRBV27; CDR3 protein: CASREVTGELFF
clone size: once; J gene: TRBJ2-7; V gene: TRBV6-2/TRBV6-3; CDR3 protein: CASSYQRVGYEQYF
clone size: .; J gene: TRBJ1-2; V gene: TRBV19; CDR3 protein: CASSPTGFSDYGYTF
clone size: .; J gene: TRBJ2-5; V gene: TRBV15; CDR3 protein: CATSSVEPGETQYF
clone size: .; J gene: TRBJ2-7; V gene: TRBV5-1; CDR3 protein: CASPPRTVLSSYEQYF
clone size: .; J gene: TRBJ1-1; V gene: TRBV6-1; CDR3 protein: CASSEGRNTEAFF
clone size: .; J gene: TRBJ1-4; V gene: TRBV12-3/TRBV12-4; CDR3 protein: CASSEDREKLFF
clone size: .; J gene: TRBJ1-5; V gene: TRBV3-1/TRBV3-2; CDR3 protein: CASSPGVTRTGPQHF
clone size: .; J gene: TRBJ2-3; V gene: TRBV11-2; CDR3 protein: CASSFTGTGITDTQYF
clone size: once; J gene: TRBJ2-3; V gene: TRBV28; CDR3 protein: CASTRDVPGTQYF
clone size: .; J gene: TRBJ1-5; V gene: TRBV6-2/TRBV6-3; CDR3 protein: CASSYSYQGVNQPQHF
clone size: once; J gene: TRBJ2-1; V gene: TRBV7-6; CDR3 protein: CASSTRLSGSVSYNEQFF
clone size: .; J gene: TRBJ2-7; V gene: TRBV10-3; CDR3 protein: CAISESSLAGGKYEQYF
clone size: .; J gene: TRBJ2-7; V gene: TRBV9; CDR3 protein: CASPGQLEQYF
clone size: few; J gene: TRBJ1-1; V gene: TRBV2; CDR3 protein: CASIGFWTPDTEAFF
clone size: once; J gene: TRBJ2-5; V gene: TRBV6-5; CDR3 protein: CASSRTGETQYF
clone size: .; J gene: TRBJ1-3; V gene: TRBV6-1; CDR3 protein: CASSEFPSGTGAGNTIYF
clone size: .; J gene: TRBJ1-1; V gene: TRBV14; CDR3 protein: CASSQDEVRGNTEAFF
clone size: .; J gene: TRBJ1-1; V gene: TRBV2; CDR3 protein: CASRVSGQMSDKSEKNTEAFF
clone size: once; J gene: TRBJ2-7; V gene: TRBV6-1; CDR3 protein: CASSDLAGTSGVYEQYF
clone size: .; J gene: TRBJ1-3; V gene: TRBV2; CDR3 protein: CASRGTGPGNTIYF
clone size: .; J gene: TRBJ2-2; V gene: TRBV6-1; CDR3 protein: CASSEIGGGNTGELFF
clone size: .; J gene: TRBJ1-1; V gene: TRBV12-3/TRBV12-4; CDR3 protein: CASSRSGTEAFF
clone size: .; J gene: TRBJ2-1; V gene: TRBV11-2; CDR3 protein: CASSPGYSYNEQFF
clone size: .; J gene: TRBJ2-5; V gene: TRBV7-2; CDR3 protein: CASRSSGGSIETQYF
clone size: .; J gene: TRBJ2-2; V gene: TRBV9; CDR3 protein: CASSVGGANTGELFF
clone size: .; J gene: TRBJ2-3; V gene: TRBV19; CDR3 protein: CASKDFTDTQYF
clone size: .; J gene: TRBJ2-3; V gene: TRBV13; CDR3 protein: CASSSLLGLVTDTQYF
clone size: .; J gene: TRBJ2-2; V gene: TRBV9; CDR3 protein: CASSAGTSNTGELFF
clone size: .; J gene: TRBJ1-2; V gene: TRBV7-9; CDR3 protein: CASSLPTGGNGYTF
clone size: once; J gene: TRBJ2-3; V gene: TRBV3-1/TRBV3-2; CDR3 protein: CASSQELAGTWDTQYF
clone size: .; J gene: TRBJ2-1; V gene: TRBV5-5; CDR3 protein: CASTSGPFNEQFF
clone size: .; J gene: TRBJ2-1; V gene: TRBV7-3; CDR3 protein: CASSLTGTGTGLNEQFF
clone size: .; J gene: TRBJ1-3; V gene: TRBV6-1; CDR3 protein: CASSDYSSGNTIYF
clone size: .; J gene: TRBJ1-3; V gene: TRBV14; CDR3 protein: CASNTGWLLTGNTIYF
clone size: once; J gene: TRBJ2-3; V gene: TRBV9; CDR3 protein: CASSVATRPLFTDTQYF
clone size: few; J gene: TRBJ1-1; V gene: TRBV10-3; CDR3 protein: CAISESPGRSPNTEAFF
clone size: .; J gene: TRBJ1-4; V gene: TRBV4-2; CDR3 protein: CASSQGDSDNEKLFF
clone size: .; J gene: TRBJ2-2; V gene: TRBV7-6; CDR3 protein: CASSLGTSGTGELFF
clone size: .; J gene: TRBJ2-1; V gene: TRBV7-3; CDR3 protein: CASSLRPAGDVYNEQFF